The 22 T cell receptor beta chains below were found in one sample sequenced in a study of blood T cell repertoires in COVID-19. The table came from immunoSEQ multiplex PCR; TCRdb's copy has only in-frame clones and leaves some out. The data contain under 300,000 clones, about 91% of them singletons. The sample was PBMCs or T cells enriched from blood (not recorded which). The receptor set was obtained from a human donor in a cohort exposed to, infected with or recovered from COVID-19 (not recorded which). The donor label of this sample is uncertain.

The chain links TRBV25-1 to TRBJ2-1; D not certain. The germline CDR1 and CDR2 sequences are MGHDK and SYGVNS. V dropped 7 bases and J dropped 0 bases, with 13 bases sitting between them. The CDR3 length is 15 residues. The CDR3 sequence: CASNRLDGSYNEQFF. As DNA, the CDR3 is TGTGCCAGCAACCGACTCGACGGCTCCTACAATGAGCAGTTCTTC.

The chain employs TRBV7-2 and TRBJ2-1; 9 bases line up with TRBD1. In germline, CDR1 is SGHTA, CDR2 FQGNSA. With V trimmed by 1 base and J by 10 bases, 11 bases remained unmatched. There are 16 residues in the CDR3. The CDR3 nucleotides read TGTGCCAGCAGCTTAGAGACGCGACAGGGGGTAAGGGAGCAGTTCTTC. Translating gives CASSLETRQGVREQFF.

The rearrangement uses TRBV7-3 and TRBJ2-3, with TRBD2 matching over 8 bases. This CDR3 spans 14 amino acids. The germline CDR1 and CDR2 sequences are SGHTA and FQGTGA. After removal of 4 bases from V and 6 bases from J, the junction contained 6 bases not matched to a gene. The CDR3 coding sequence is TGTGCCAGCAGCTCCTCGGGGGGGCCCGATACGCAGTATTTT. Protein sequence: CASSSSGGPDTQYF.

The chain joins TRBV5-4 to TRBJ2-7; D may be TRBD2 (6 bases). Germline CDR1 reads SGHNT; CDR2 reads YYREEE (reference sequence). CDR3 length equals 15 residues. V lost 4 bases and J lost 4, with 18 bases in between. In DNA, the CDR3 is TGTGCCAGCAGCAGGGTCGCGGGGAACGCTTACGAGCAGTACTTC. This sequence encodes CASSRVAGNAYEQYF.

This rearrangement joins TRBV16 to TRBJ1-5; 9 positions match TRBD1. The CDR3 length is 15 residues. Per germline, CDR1 KGHSY and CDR2 FQNENV. With 4 bases clipped from V and 5 bases from J, the junction kept 6 bases outside the gene matches. CDR3 in DNA: TGTGCCAGCAGCCGGATCACAGGGGGCCATCAGCCCCAGCATTTT. This encodes CASSRITGGHQPQHF.

This sequence joins TRBV24-1 and TRBJ2-2; no clear D gene. V was pared by 6 bases and J by 0 bases, with 16 bases between. There are 17 residues in the CDR3. Germline assignment: CDR1 KGHDR and CDR2 SFDVKD. CDR3: CATSLSKQEPNTGELFF. The CDR3 region has the DNA TGTGCCACCAGTCTCTCAAAACAAGAACCGAACACCGGGGAGCTGTTTTTT.

The V gene is TRBV7-9, the J gene TRBJ1-5, with TRBD1 identical over 7 bases. CDR1 and CDR2 (germline): SEHNR, FQNEAQ (reference sequence). CDR3 length equals 16 residues. J gave up 0 bases and V 5 bases, and 7 bases lay outside the gene matches. This CDR3 reads CASSQTGPYSNQPQHF. CDR3 bases: TGTGCCAGCAGCCAGACAGGGCCTTATAGCAATCAGCCCCAGCATTTT.

The rearrangement joins TRBV2 to TRBJ1-4, with D hard to call. The CDR3 is 13 amino acids. V lost 3 bases, J lost 4 bases, and 6 bases lay in between. The germline V gene has CDR1 SNHLY and CDR2 FYNNEI. CDR3 sequence reads: CASSEAGNEKLFF. For the CDR3, the DNA is TGTGCCAGCAGTGAGGCGGGTAATGAAAAACTGTTTTTT.

The chain links TRBV4-1 to TRBJ1-3, with D unclear. Germline V gene sequence: CDR1 MGHRA, CDR2 YSYEKL. CDR3 size: 16 residues. Trimming left V 6 bases short and J 0 bases short, with 15 bases between. In DNA, the CDR3 is TGCGCCAGCAGTGTCTCATTGGGGAGCTCTGGAAACACCATATATTTT. Translated: CASSVSLGSSGNTIYF.

In DNA, the CDR3 is TGCAGTGCTAGTGATAGCGGGGCACTTTCGAACACCGGGGAGCTGTTTTTT. Its translation is CSASDSGALSNTGELFF. The chain joins TRBV20-1 to TRBJ2-2; 8 nucleotides align to TRBD2. V gave up 3 bases and J gave up 0 bases; unmatched junction bases: 9. Germline V gene lookup returns CDR1 DFQATT and CDR2 SNEGSKA (reference sequence). The CDR3 contains 17 residues.

This chain uses TRBV5-4 with TRBJ1-2; maybe TRBD1 (5 bases). Germline lookup yields CDR1 SGHNT and CDR2 YYREEE (reference sequence). This CDR3 is 15 amino acids long. V was shortened by 4 bases and J by 0 bases, with 13 bases between the two germline ends. This CDR3 is CASSLPGLANYGYTF. CDR3 sequence (DNA): TGTGCCAGCAGCCTACCGGGACTTGCTAACTATGGCTACACCTTC. The whole variable domain, remainder taken from reference TRBV5-4 and TRBJ1-2, is ETGVTQSPTHLIKTRGQQVTLRCSSQSGHNTVSWYQQALGQGPQFIFQYYREEENGRGNFPPRFSGLQFPNYSSELNVNALELDDSALYLCASSLPGLANYGYTFGSGTRLTVV.

The chain recombines TRBV2 with TRBJ2-1, with 9 bases matching TRBD1. Germline CDR1 is SNHLY and CDR2 is FYNNEI. V shed 5 bases, J shed 7 bases, and the junction held 12 bases outside the gene matches. CDR3 length equals 16 residues. CDR3 sequence (DNA): TGTGCCAGCAGTCCCTATAAGGGACAGGGAGGGAATGAGCAGTTCTTC. Protein product: CASSPYKGQGGNEQFF.

J is TRBJ1-2 and V is TRBV5-1; 8 nucleotides match TRBD1. The CDR3 spans 14 residues. The junction had 9 bases not matched to a gene; V was cut back by 4 bases and J by 7 bases. Germline values: CDR1 SGHRS, CDR2 YFSETQ. DNA for the CDR3: TGCGCCAGCAGCGCGGGGACAGGCCCTAGTGGCTACACCTTC. It yields the protein CASSAGTGPSGYTF. Together with reference TRBV5-1 and TRBJ1-2, the CDR3 gives the full variable domain: KAGVTQTPRYLIKTRGQQVTLSCSPISGHRSVSWYQQTPGQGLQFLFEYFSETQRNKGNFPGRFSGRQFSNSRSEMNVSTLELGDSALYLCASSAGTGPSGYTFGSGTRLTVV.

The chain links TRBV15 to TRBJ1-4; possibly TRBD1 for D (5 bases). Looked up from germline, CDR1 is LNHNV and CDR2 is YYDKDF (reference sequence). This CDR3 contains 15 residues. Trimming removed 1 base from V and 8 bases from J, with 14 bases in between. DNA for the CDR3: TGTGCCACCAGCAGAGCGGATGACAGTCCCGAAAAACTGTTTTTT. Encoded protein: CATSRADDSPEKLFF.

This chain uses TRBV29-1 with TRBJ1-2; TRBD1 aligns across 10 bases. Germline CDR1 reads SQVTM; CDR2 reads ANQGSEA. This CDR3 spans 13 amino acids. After removal of 6 bases from V and 5 bases from J, the junction contained 6 bases not matched to a gene. The CDR3 loop reads CSVGTGVGYGYTF. In nucleotides, the CDR3 is TGCAGCGTGGGGACAGGGGTGGGATATGGCTACACCTTC. Full variable domain (missing parts from reference TRBV29-1 and TRBJ1-2): SAVISQKPSRDICQRGTSLTIQCQVDSQVTMMFWYRQQPGQSLTLIATANQGSEATYESGFVIDKFPISRPNLTFSTLTVSNMSPEDSSIYLCSVGTGVGYGYTFGSGTRLTVV.

The rearrangement uses TRBV11-2 and TRBJ2-7; TRBD2 matches at 9 bases. Germline V gene lookup returns CDR1 SGHAT and CDR2 FQNNGV. The CDR3 length is 14 residues. V was pared by 4 bases and J by 5 bases, with 6 bases of the junction left unmatched. Here the CDR3 reads CASSSGTSLDEQYF. In DNA, the CDR3 is TGTGCCAGCAGCTCCGGGACTAGCCTGGACGAGCAGTACTTC.

CDR3 in DNA: TGTGCCAGCAGCGTAGCAGGGTCAGAGACCCAGTACTTC. Its protein is CASSVAGSETQYF. The gene calls are TRBV9 and TRBJ2-5, with D maybe TRBD1 (5 bases). CDR1 is SGDLS, CDR2 YYNGEE, per germline. The CDR3 has 13 amino acids. Deletions cut 0 bases from V and 4 bases from J, with 7 bases between.

This chain uses TRBV19 with TRBJ1-5, with D possibly TRBD1 on 6 matching bases. The CDR3 totals 14 residues. Per the germline V gene, CDR1 is LNHDA and CDR2 is SQIVND (reference sequence). The V and J ends lost 5 bases and 1 base respectively, with 9 bases between them. CDR3 sequence (DNA): TGTGCCAGTAGTGCGGGGGCGAGCAATCAGCCCCAGCATTTT. This codes for CASSAGASNQPQHF.

The chain carries TRBV4-3 and TRBJ2-7; 7 bases are a match to TRBD1. Germline CDR1 reads LGHNA; CDR2 reads YSLEER. The CDR3 has 14 residues. The ends lost 1 base at V and 6 bases at J; junction bases unmatched: 6. The CDR3 coding sequence is TGCGCCAGCAGCCAAGTACGGGACAGTACCGAGCAGTACTTC. Translation gives CASSQVRDSTEQYF.

V usage is TRBV6-5 and J usage is TRBJ2-2, with unresolved D. CDR1 and CDR2 (germline): MNHEY, SVGAGI. Trimming cost V 6 bases and J 1 base, with 9 bases left between them. This CDR3 has 14 residues. The CDR3 DNA sequence: TGTGCCAGCAGGCTTGGGCTGAACACCGGGGAGCTGTTTTTT. This codes for CASRLGLNTGELFF.

This chain links TRBV2 with TRBJ1-2; possible D gene TRBD1, 5 bases. CDR1 is SNHLY and CDR2 is FYNNEI in the germline V gene. The CDR3 contains 13 residues. The ends were cut back, 11 bases at V and 3 bases at J, with 16 bases in the middle. The CDR3 sequence: CAGAGERHYGYTF. The CDR3 DNA reads as TGTGCCGGGGCGGGGGAGAGGCACTATGGCTACACCTTC.

The rearrangement links TRBV6-2 or TRBV6-3 to TRBJ1-1; D gene ambiguous. The CDR3 runs to 14 residues. V lost 2 bases and J 6 bases, leaving 13 bases between the germline ends. Germline V gene lookup returns CDR1 MNHEY and CDR2 SVGEGT. The CDR3, as DNA: TGTGCCAGCAGTTACGCGGACTTCCCTCCTGAAGCTTTCTTT. Amino acid sequence: CASSYADFPPEAFF.